The next 5 T cell receptor beta chains were all read from a single sample in a study of shared clonotypes between healthy human individuals. Data came from immunoSEQ multiplex PCR; TCRdb stores just in-frame clones and leaves some out. Of some 2 million clones detected, around 95% appear once; the ten largest clones hold 0.13%. Sequenced material: naive CD4+ T cells sorted from blood. Subset in this sample: CD45RA+ positively selected. These receptors came from a man between 18 and 29 years old in good health.

This chain connects TRBV4-1 to TRBJ2-7; 10 positions match TRBD2. V lost 1 base and J lost 4; bases outside the gene matches: 10. The CDR3 has 17 residues. Per the germline V gene, CDR1 is MGHRA and CDR2 is YSYEKL. The CDR3 DNA is TGCGCCAGCAGCCAAGTCTCAATAGCGGGAGGCCTATACGAGCAGTACTTC. It yields the protein CASSQVSIAGGLYEQYF.

About this clone: The identical CDR3 is also encoded by other nucleotide sequences in the sample. The chain combines TRBV5-4 with TRBJ2-1; D unclear. The CDR3 is 11 residues long. V shed 1 base and J shed 7 bases, with 3 bases lying between them. Germline CDR1 SGHNT, CDR2 YYREEE (reference sequence). The CDR3 sequence: CASSLNNEQFF. CDR3 in DNA: TGTGCCAGCAGCTTGAATAATGAGCAGTTCTTC.

This clone appeared a single time. The gene calls are TRBV2 and TRBJ2-7; possibly TRBD1 for D (5 bases). This CDR3 has 15 residues. V was cut by 7 bases and J by 0 bases, with 16 bases left in between. The germline CDR1 and CDR2 sequences are SNHLY and FYNNEI. CDR3 DNA: TGTGCCAGCATGCCAGGGTTTCTGAGCTCCTACGAGCAGTACTTC. This encodes CASMPGFLSSYEQYF.

The count of this clone is one. The V and J genes are TRBV6-1 and TRBJ1-2, with no clear D. V was cut by 3 bases and J by 8 bases, with 16 bases left in between. The germline gives CDR1 MNHNS, CDR2 SASEGT. CDR3 length: 14 amino acids. The CDR3 DNA is TGTGCCAGCAGTGAGCAGACCGGTGCGGGGGGCTACACCTTC. Its protein product is CASSEQTGAGGYTF.

Of note for this clone: This same CDR3 is encoded by further DNA sequences in the sample. This chain links TRBV19 with TRBJ1-5; D remains unclear. The germline V gene has CDR1 LNHDA and CDR2 SQIVND (reference sequence). The V and J ends lost 3 bases and 4 bases respectively, with 7 bases between them. This CDR3 spans 13 amino acids. The CDR3 DNA is TGTGCCAGTAGTATTCGAGGGAATCAGCCCCAGCATTTT. This sequence encodes CASSIRGNQPQHF.